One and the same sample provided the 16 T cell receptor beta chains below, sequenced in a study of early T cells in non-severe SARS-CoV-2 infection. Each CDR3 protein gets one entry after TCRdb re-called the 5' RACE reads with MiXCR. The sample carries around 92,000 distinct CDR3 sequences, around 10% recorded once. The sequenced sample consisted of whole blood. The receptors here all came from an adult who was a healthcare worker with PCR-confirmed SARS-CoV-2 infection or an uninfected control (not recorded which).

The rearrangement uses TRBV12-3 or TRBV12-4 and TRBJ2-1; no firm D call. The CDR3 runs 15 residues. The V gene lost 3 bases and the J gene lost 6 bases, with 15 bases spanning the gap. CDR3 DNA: TGTGCCAGCAGTTTTTATCGAGGATCAAGCAATGAGCAGTTCTTC. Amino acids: CASSFYRGSSNEQFF.

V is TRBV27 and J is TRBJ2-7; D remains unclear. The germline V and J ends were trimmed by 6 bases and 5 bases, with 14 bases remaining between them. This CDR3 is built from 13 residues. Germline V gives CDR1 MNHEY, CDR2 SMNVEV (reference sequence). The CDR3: CASRGRGANEQYF. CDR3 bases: TGTGCCAGCAGAGGACGCGGCGCAAACGAGCAGTACTTC.

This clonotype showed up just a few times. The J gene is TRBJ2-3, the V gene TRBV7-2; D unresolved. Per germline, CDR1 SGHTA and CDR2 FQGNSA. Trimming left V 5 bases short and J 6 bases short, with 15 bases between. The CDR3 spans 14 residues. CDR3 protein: CASSPYPLDDTQYF. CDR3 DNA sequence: TGTGCCAGCAGCCCCTACCCCTTAGACGATACGCAGTATTTT.

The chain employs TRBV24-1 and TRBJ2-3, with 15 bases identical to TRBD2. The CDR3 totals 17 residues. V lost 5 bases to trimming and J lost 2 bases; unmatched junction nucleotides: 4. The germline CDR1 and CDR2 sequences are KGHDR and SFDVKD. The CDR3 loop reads CATSARTSGRDTDTQYF. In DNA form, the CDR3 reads TGTGCCACCAGTGCCCGGACTAGCGGGAGGGACACAGATACGCAGTATTTT.

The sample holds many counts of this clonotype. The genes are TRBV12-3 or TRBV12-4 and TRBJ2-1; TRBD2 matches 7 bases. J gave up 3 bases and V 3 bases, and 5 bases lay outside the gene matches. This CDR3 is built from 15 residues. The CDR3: CASSLWRERYNEQFF. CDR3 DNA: TGTGCCAGCAGTTTGTGGCGGGAGCGCTACAATGAGCAGTTCTTC.

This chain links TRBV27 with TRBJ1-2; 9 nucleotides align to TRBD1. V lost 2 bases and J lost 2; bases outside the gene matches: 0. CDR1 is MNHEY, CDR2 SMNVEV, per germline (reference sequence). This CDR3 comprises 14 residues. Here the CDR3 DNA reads TGTGCCAGCAGTTTAGACAGGGGGAACTATGGCTACACCTTC. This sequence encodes CASSLDRGNYGYTF.

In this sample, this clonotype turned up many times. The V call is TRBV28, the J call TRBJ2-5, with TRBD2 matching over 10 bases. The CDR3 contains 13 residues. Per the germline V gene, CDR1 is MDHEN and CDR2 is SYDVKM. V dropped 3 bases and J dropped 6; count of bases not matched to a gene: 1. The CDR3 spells CASSFSGGQTQYF. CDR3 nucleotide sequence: TGTGCCAGCAGTTTTAGCGGGGGGCAGACCCAGTACTTC.

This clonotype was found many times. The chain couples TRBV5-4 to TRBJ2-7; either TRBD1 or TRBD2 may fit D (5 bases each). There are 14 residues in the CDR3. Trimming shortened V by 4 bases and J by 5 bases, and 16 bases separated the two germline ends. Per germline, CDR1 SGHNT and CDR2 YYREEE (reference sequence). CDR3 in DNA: TGTGCCAGCAGCCCGCAGGGATCGGGAAACGAGCAGTACTTC. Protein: CASSPQGSGNEQYF.

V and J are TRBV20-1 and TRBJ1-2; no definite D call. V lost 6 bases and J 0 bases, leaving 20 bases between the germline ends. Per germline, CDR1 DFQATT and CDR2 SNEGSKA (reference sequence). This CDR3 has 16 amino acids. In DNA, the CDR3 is TGCAGTGCGGTCCACCCTAGCGACGCCACTAACTATGGCTACACCTTC. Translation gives CSAVHPSDATNYGYTF.

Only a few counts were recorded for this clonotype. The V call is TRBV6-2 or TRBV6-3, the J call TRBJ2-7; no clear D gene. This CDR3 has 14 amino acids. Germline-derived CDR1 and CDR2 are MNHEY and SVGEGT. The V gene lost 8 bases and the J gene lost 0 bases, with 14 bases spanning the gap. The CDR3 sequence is CASLQRSNSYEQYF. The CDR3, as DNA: TGTGCCAGCCTTCAACGGAGTAACTCCTACGAGCAGTACTTC.

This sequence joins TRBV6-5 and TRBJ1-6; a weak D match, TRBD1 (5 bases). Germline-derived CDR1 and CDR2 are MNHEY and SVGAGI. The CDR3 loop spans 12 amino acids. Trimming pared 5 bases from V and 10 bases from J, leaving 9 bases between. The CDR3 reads CASSPTGSPLHF. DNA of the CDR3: TGTGCCAGCAGTCCCACAGGATCACCCCTCCACTTT.

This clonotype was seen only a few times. The CDR3 loop reads CASSHVVATNYGYTF. In DNA form, the CDR3 reads TGTGCCAGCAGCCATGTTGTCGCAACTAACTATGGCTACACCTTC. V gene TRBV7-9 combines with J gene TRBJ1-2; D is undetermined. CDR1 and CDR2 from the germline V gene are SEHNR and FQNEAQ (reference sequence). With 5 bases removed from V and 0 bases from J, the gap between germline ends came to 13 bases. This CDR3 has 15 amino acids.

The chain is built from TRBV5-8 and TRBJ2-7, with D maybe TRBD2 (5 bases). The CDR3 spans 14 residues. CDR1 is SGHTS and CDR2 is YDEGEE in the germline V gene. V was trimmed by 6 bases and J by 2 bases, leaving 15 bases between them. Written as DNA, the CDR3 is TGTGCCAGCAACAAAGGACTGGTGGCCTACGAGCAGTACTTC. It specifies CASNKGLVAYEQYF.

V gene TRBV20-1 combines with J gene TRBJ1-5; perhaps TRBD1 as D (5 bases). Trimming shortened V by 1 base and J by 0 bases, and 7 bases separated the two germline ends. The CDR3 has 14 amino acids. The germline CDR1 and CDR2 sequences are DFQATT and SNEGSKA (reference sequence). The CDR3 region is CSARVQDSNQPQHF. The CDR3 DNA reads TGCAGTGCTAGAGTACAGGATAGCAATCAGCCCCAGCATTTT.

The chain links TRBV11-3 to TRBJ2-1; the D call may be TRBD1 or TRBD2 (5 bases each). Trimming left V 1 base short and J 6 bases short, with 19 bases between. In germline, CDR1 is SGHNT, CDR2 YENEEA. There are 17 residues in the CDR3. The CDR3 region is CASSLGPGPPSVNEQFF. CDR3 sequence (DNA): TGTGCCAGCAGCTTAGGACCGGGACCCCCATCGGTCAATGAGCAGTTCTTC.

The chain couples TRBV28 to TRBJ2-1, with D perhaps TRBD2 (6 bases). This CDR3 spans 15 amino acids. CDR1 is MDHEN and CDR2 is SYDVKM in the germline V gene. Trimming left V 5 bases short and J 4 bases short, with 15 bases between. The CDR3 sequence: CASSRSGSGYNEQFF. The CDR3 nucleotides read TGTGCCAGCAGTCGGTCGGGGAGCGGGTACAATGAGCAGTTCTTC.